The following is a T cell receptor (beta chain) sequence with its context. This sample is drawn from a study of blood T cell repertoires in COVID-19. On the study more broadly: COVID-19 samples from acute and convalescent phases originated in the United States, Italy and Spain. Nucleic acid was either cDNA or gDNA, and it came from T cells, B-cell-depleted T cells, or PBMCs.

CDR1 is MDHEN and CDR2 is SYDVKM in the germline V gene. Trimming took off 5 bases at V and 3 bases at J, with 15 bases between the two ends. This CDR3 is 15 amino acids long. Original processing methods: Scientists estimated how many nucleated cells there were by amplifying reference gene primers. Measured with immunoSEQ multiplex PCR; TCRdb has only the in-frame clones, and not every one. The V and J calls and clone size come from that table; D and trimming were worked out from the DNA. Here the sample spans about 11,000 clones, around 90% being singletons. The V gene is TRBV28, the J gene TRBJ2-3; possible D gene TRBD2, 5 bases. The sample comprised peripheral blood. The sequence was obtained from a woman aged 60 to 75 with active COVID-19. The CDR3 region has the DNA TGTGCCAGCAGTCCGGGATTTTCCCAAACAGATACGCAGTATTTT. Translating it yields CASSPGFSQTDTQYF.